This T cell receptor beta chain was observed in a study of T cell repertoires in cytomegalovirus infection. Across the study: HLA-C-restricted CMV epitopes, recently identified, and well-studied HLA-B-restricted ones were used by the study.

TCRdb analysed the reads with MiXCR anew, one entry per CDR3 protein. The data hold hundreds of thousands of distinct CDR3 sequences, with around 32% observed a single time. V lost 8 bases to trimming and J lost 7 bases; unmatched junction nucleotides: 10. The CDR3 length is 15 residues. CDR1 and CDR2 (germline): MNHEY, SMNVEV (reference sequence). Study-level results: CMV carriers having the relevant HLA were flagged by cumulative public TCR beta family frequency.

Notes on this clonotype: The target antigen is unknown.

The origin of this receptor is a human donor in good health (CMV status not recorded). Some clones in this sample may be carry-over from other donors' samples. The sequenced sample was cultured CD8+ T cells from PBMCs, obtained from culture after CMV antigen stimulation. The chain has TRBV27 and TRBJ2-1; TRBD1 matches at 11 bases. The CDR3 here is CASGYPGQGGNEQFF. The CDR3 coding sequence is TGTGCCAGCGGATACCCGGGACAGGGGGGGAATGAGCAGTTCTTC.